The 27 T cell receptor beta chains below were found in one sample sequenced in a study of blood T cell repertoires in COVID-19. Method: immunoSEQ multiplex PCR; TCRdb's copy keeps in-frame clones and lacks some. The sample consists of tens of thousands of clones, more than 85% of them appearing once. Sequencing was done on a sample of peripheral blood. These TCRs come from a man aged 55 to 70 with acute or convalescent COVID-19.

The rearrangement joins TRBV18 to TRBJ2-7; tentatively, D is TRBD1 (6 bases). Trimming removed 5 bases at V and 2 bases at J, with 13 bases between. CDR1 is KGHSH and CDR2 is LQKENI in the germline V gene. This CDR3 region has 14 residues. The CDR3 DNA is TGTGCCAGCTCAAACACACAGGGTACCTACGAGCAGTACTTC. Protein: CASSNTQGTYEQYF.

This rearrangement joins TRBV29-1 to TRBJ2-7, with D perhaps TRBD2 (7 bases). The CDR3 has 17 amino acids. Germline V gene sequence: CDR1 SQVTM, CDR2 ANQGSEA. Trimming removed 6 bases from V and 3 bases from J, with 27 bases in between. The CDR3 region is CSVEFVGGQQEIYEQYF. CDR3 in DNA: TGCAGCGTGGAATTCGTGGGGGGGCAGCAAGAGATCTACGAGCAGTACTTC.

The CDR3 DNA reads TGTGCCAGCAGAGGACACACTTCACCCCTCCACTTT. Its protein product is CASRGHTSPLHF. This sequence joins TRBV28 and TRBJ1-6; TRBD1 might be the D (5 bases). CDR1 and CDR2 (germline): MDHEN, SYDVKM. V gave up 6 bases and J gave up 9 bases, with 9 bases separating them. The CDR3 contains 12 residues.

This chain connects TRBV2 to TRBJ1-1, with D possibly TRBD1 on 5 matching bases. This CDR3 has 14 residues. V shed 3 bases and J shed 1 base, with 9 bases lying between them. CDR1 is SNHLY, CDR2 FYNNEI, per germline. The CDR3 coding sequence is TGTGCCAGCAGTGATAAGGGGTGGAACACTGAAGCTTTCTTT. Protein product: CASSDKGWNTEAFF.

This clone was counted a few times. V usage is TRBV4-2 and J usage is TRBJ1-2, with 8 bases lining up with TRBD1. V lost 6 bases and J lost 3; bases outside the gene matches: 3. The CDR3 is 13 amino acids. Looked up from germline, CDR1 is LGHNA and CDR2 is YNFKEQ. The CDR3 loop is CASSPDRDYGYTF. DNA for the CDR3: TGTGCCAGCAGTCCGGACAGGGACTATGGCTACACCTTC.

The CDR3 DNA reads as TGTGCCAGCAGTTACGTCACAGGGGGCACGGATCAGCCCCAGCATTTT. As protein: CASSYVTGGTDQPQHF. This chain connects TRBV6-2 or TRBV6-3 to TRBJ1-5; 9 bases align to TRBD1. The germline V gene has CDR1 MNHEY and CDR2 SVGEGT. Losses at the gene ends were 2 bases for V and 5 bases for J; bases not matched to a gene: 7. This CDR3 has 16 amino acids.

CDR3 nucleotides: TGTGCCAGTAGTAATTCGGGAGGCGTCAATGAGCAGTTCTTC. Amino acid sequence: CASSNSGGVNEQFF. This chain uses TRBV19 with TRBJ2-1; 7 bases are shared with TRBD2. CDR3 length: 14 residues. With V trimmed by 4 bases and J by 6 bases, 6 bases remained unmatched. Per germline, CDR1 LNHDA and CDR2 SQIVND (reference sequence).

CDR3 protein: CASTPGTDIFGYTF. The DNA for the CDR3 is TGCGCCAGCACCCCAGGGACAGATATTTTTGGCTACACCTTC. This chain joins TRBV5-1 and TRBJ1-2; the match to TRBD1 covers 7 bases. Germline V gene sequence: CDR1 SGHRS, CDR2 YFSETQ. Trimming cost V 6 bases and J 7 bases; bases outside gene matches: 12. There are 14 residues in the CDR3.

The rearrangement links TRBV19 to TRBJ1-5; D is undetermined. CDR3 length: 14 amino acids. Trimming cost V 3 bases and J 7 bases, with 13 bases left between them. From germline, CDR1 is LNHDA and CDR2 SQIVND (reference sequence). The chain's CDR3 is CASSMSGRGQPQHF. CDR3 DNA: TGTGCCAGTAGTATGTCCGGCCGCGGGCAGCCCCAGCATTTT.

The chain joins TRBV2 to TRBJ1-2; D is uncertain. The CDR3 has 13 residues. CDR1 and CDR2 from the germline V gene are SNHLY and FYNNEI. The V end was cut by 4 bases, the J end by 1 base, with 7 bases between. The CDR3 nucleotides read TGTGCCAGCAGTGGAGAATTTAACTATGGCTACACCTTC. It codes for CASSGEFNYGYTF.

The V call is TRBV15, the J call TRBJ1-4; no reliable D call. CDR3 length: 13 residues. Germline-derived CDR1 and CDR2 are LNHNV and YYDKDF (reference sequence). V was cut by 3 bases and J by 3 bases, with 5 bases left in between. DNA of the CDR3: TGTGCCACCAGCAGGGCAGCTAATGAAAAACTGTTTTTT. The encoded protein is CATSRAANEKLFF. The full variable domain, its missing parts supplied by reference TRBV15 and TRBJ1-4, is DAMVIQNPRYQVTQFGKPVTLSCSQTLNHNVMYWYQQKSSQAPKLLFHYYDKDFNNEADTPDNFQSRRPNTSFCFLDIRSPGLGDTAMYLCATSRAANEKLFFGSGTQLSVL.

The chain combines TRBV28 with TRBJ1-2; D is perhaps TRBD1 (6 bases). Trimming removed 4 bases from V and 6 bases from J, with 12 bases in between. The germline V gene has CDR1 MDHEN and CDR2 SYDVKM. The CDR3 sequence is 13 residues long. CDR3 protein: CASSSGGRNGYTF. In DNA form, the CDR3 reads TGTGCCAGCAGTTCGGGGGGCAGAAATGGCTACACCTTC.

The J gene is TRBJ1-5, the V gene TRBV7-8; 7 positions agree with TRBD1. This CDR3 is 19 amino acids long. Germline CDR1 is SGHVS and CDR2 is FQNEAQ. Trimming removed 4 bases from V and 0 bases from J; junction bases left unmatched: 15. CDR3 nucleotides: TGTGCCAGCAGCTGGGACAGACAGGGCACCCCTTATAGCAATCAGCCCCAGCATTTT. Translation: CASSWDRQGTPYSNQPQHF.

This chain links TRBV4-2 with TRBJ2-1; 14 bases are shared with TRBD2. The trim removed 0 bases at V and 9 bases at J, leaving 7 bases unmatched. The CDR3 is 17 amino acids. The germline V gene encodes CDR1 LGHNA and CDR2 YNFKEQ. DNA of the CDR3: TGTGCCAGCAGCCAAGATCCGACTAGCGGGAGGGCGGCTGAGCAGTTCTTC. Its protein product is CASSQDPTSGRAAEQFF.

This chain uses TRBV29-1 with TRBJ2-7; D is uncertain. The CDR3 has 11 amino acids. V was pared by 8 bases and J by 5 bases, with 13 bases between. Germline-derived CDR1 and CDR2 are SQVTM and ANQGSEA. The CDR3 loop reads CSSRLGDEQYF. CDR3 bases: TGCAGCTCCCGGTTGGGCGACGAGCAGTACTTC.

On this clone: Other DNA sequences of this sample code for an identical CDR3. CDR3 sequence: CASSLGAGSTDTQYF. The CDR3 nucleotides read TGTGCCAGCAGTTTAGGGGCAGGGTCCACAGATACGCAGTATTTT. This chain links TRBV28 with TRBJ2-3; D is perhaps TRBD1 (5 bases). This CDR3 has 15 amino acids. The V end was cut by 2 bases, the J end by 2 bases, with 11 bases between. Germline CDR1 MDHEN, CDR2 SYDVKM.

The chain combines TRBV9 with TRBJ1-6, with TRBD1 as a possible D gene (5 bases). This CDR3 region has 14 residues. Looked up from germline, CDR1 is SGDLS and CDR2 is YYNGEE. V lost 2 bases, J lost 7 bases, and 10 bases lay in between. The CDR3 spells CASSVQGTNSPLHF. For the CDR3, the DNA is TGTGCCAGCAGCGTTCAGGGAACCAATTCACCCCTCCACTTT. The full variable domain, with the rest looked up from reference TRBV9 and TRBJ1-6, is DSGVTQTPKHLITATGQRVTLRCSPRSGDLSVYWYQQSLDQGLQFLIQYYNGEERAKGNILERFSAQQFPDLHSELNLSSLELGDSALYFCASSVQGTNSPLHFGNGTRLTVT.

The J gene is TRBJ2-5, the V gene TRBV7-3, with 12 bases lining up with TRBD2. The CDR3 sequence is 15 residues long. J lost 7 bases, V lost 5 bases, and 8 bases had no gene match. Germline lookup yields CDR1 SGHTA and CDR2 FQGTGA. Here the CDR3 reads CASSLGLAGSATQYF. Here the CDR3 DNA reads TGTGCCAGCAGCCTCGGACTAGCGGGGAGCGCGACCCAGTACTTC.

The V call is TRBV4-3, the J call TRBJ2-7; 8 bases are shared with TRBD1. CDR3 size: 16 residues. The J segment lost 4 bases and the V segment lost 0 bases, leaving 8 bases of the junction unmatched. Looked up from germline, CDR1 is LGHNA and CDR2 is YSLEER. CDR3 sequence reads: CASSQDRGQALYEQYF. The DNA for the CDR3 is TGCGCCAGCAGCCAAGATAGGGGACAGGCCCTTTACGAGCAGTACTTC.

This chain connects TRBV5-4 to TRBJ2-1, with D unresolved. Per the germline V gene, CDR1 is SGHNT and CDR2 is YYREEE (reference sequence). Between the trimmed V and J ends, which lost 0 bases and 4 bases, there was a span of 8 bases. There are 14 residues in the CDR3. The CDR3 reads CASSLATPYNEQFF. CDR3 DNA: TGTGCCAGCAGCTTGGCCACTCCTTACAATGAGCAGTTCTTC. Full variable domain (outside the CDR3, taken from reference TRBV5-4 and TRBJ2-1): ETGVTQSPTHLIKTRGQQVTLRCSSQSGHNTVSWYQQALGQGPQFIFQYYREEENGRGNFPPRFSGLQFPNYSSELNVNALELDDSALYLCASSLATPYNEQFFGPGTRLTVL.

This clone was detected once. This chain connects TRBV5-1 to TRBJ2-5; 9 bases are shared with TRBD1. Germline CDR1 is SGHRS and CDR2 is YFSETQ. The J segment lost 2 bases and the V segment lost 5 bases, leaving 7 bases of the junction unmatched. The CDR3 runs 15 residues. The DNA of the CDR3 is TGCGCCAGCAGTTCTATACAGGGGGCACAAGAGACCCAGTACTTC. Its protein product is CASSSIQGAQETQYF. The full variable domain, rest sourced from reference TRBV5-1 and TRBJ2-5, is KAGVTQTPRYLIKTRGQQVTLSCSPISGHRSVSWYQQTPGQGLQFLFEYFSETQRNKGNFPGRFSGRQFSNSRSEMNVSTLELGDSALYLCASSSIQGAQETQYFGPGTRLLVL.

The CDR3 sequence is CASSQDPNSPLHF. CDR3 DNA sequence: TGTGCCAGCAGCCAAGATCCAAATTCACCCCTCCACTTT. V usage is TRBV14 and J usage is TRBJ1-6; the D is unclear. This CDR3 comprises 13 residues. The V gene lost 0 bases and the J gene lost 7 bases, with 4 bases spanning the gap. Germline V gives CDR1 SGHDN, CDR2 FVKESK.

The chain carries TRBV2 and TRBJ2-2, with 10 bases lining up with TRBD1. This CDR3 has 14 amino acids. Germline V lookup: CDR1 SNHLY, CDR2 FYNNEI. With 10 bases clipped from V and 5 bases from J, the junction kept 7 bases outside the gene matches. The CDR3 protein is CAIGPGQGTGELFF. The CDR3, as DNA: TGTGCCATAGGTCCGGGACAGGGGACCGGGGAGCTGTTTTTT.

This chain uses TRBV7-2 with TRBJ2-7, with 7 bases that match TRBD2. The CDR3 extends over 15 amino acids. Germline V gene sequence: CDR1 SGHTA, CDR2 FQGNSA. Trimming cost V 8 bases and J 6 bases; bases outside gene matches: 16. The CDR3 region has the DNA TGTGCCAGCCGGGAAGGGTGGGGGAGGGTTCCCGAGCAGTACTTC. This translates into CASREGWGRVPEQYF.

CDR3 coding DNA: TGCAGCGCAGGGGGTCTCTACAATGAGCAGTTCTTC. Amino acid sequence: CSAGGLYNEQFF. The rearrangement uses TRBV29-1 and TRBJ2-1, with 7 bases fitting TRBD1. Germline-derived CDR1 and CDR2 are SQVTM and ANQGSEA. This CDR3 is 12 amino acids long. V lost 7 bases to trimming and J lost 3 bases; unmatched junction nucleotides: 3.

In its sample, this clone was seen once. The chain carries TRBV19 and TRBJ2-7; 7 bases line up with TRBD2. The CDR3 covers 15 residues. Unmatched junction bases numbered 14, after V lost 6 bases and J lost 6 bases. The germline CDR1 and CDR2 sequences are LNHDA and SQIVND (reference sequence). In nucleotides, the CDR3 is TGTGCCAGTAGCGCCCTCTGGCGGGAGCTGGGCGAGCAGTACTTC. It encodes CASSALWRELGEQYF.

As to this clone: The same CDR3 arises from other DNA sequences in this sample as well. The chain couples TRBV7-2 to TRBJ2-7, with D possibly being TRBD1 (6 bases). This CDR3 is 13 amino acids long. Germline values: CDR1 SGHTA, CDR2 FQGNSA. V gave up 2 bases and J gave up 3 bases, with 8 bases separating them. CDR3 sequence: CASSLNRDYEQYF. The CDR3 DNA reads as TGTGCCAGCAGCTTAAACAGGGACTACGAGCAGTACTTC.